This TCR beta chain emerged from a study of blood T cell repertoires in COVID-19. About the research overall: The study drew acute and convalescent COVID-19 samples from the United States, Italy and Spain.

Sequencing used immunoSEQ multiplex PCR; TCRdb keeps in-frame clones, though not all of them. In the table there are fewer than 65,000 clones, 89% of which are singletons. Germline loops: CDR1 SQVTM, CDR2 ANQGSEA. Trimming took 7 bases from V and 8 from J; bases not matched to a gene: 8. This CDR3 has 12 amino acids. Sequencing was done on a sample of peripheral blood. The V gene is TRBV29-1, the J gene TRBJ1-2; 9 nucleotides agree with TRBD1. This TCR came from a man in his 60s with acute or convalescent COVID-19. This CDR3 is CSGQRTGEGYTF. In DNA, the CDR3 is TGCAGCGGACAAAGGACAGGGGAAGGCTACACCTTC. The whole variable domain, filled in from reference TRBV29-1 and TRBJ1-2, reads SAVISQKPSRDICQRGTSLTIQCQVDSQVTMMFWYRQQPGQSLTLIATANQGSEATYESGFVIDKFPISRPNLTFSTLTVSNMSPEDSSIYLCSGQRTGEGYTFGSGTRLTVV.